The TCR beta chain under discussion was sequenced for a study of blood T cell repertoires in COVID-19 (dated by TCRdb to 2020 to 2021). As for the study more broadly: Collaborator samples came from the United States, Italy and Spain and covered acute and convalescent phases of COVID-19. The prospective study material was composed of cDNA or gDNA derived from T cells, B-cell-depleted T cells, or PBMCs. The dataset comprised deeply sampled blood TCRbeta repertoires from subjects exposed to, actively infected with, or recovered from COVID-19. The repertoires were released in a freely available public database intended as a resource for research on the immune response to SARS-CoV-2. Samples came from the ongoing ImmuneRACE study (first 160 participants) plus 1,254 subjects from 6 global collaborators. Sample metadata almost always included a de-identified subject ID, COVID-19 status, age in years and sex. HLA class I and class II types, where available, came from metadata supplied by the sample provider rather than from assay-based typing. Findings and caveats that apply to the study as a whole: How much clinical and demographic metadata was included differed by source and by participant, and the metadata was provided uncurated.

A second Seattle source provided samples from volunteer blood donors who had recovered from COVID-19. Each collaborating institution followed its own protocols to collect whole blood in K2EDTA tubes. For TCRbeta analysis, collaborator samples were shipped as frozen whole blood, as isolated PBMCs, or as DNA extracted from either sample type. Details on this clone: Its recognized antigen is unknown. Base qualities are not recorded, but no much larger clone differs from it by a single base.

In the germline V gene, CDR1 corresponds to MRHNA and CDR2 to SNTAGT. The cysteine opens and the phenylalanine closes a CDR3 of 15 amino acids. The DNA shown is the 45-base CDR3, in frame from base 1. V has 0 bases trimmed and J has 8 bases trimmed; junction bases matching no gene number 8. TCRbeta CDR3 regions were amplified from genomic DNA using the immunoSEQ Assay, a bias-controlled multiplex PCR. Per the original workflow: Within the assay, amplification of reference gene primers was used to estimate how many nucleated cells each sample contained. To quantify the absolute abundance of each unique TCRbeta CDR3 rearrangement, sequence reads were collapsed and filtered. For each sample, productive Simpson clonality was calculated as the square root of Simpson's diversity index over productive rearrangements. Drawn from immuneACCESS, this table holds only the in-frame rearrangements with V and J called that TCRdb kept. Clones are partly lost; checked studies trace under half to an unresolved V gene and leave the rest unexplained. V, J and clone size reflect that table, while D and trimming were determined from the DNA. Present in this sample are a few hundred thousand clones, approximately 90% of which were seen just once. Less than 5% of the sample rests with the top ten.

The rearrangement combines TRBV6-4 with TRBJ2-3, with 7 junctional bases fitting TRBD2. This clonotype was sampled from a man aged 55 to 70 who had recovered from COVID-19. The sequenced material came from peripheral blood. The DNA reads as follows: TGTGCCAGCAGTGACTCGGTGGCTCCGGGGGGTACGCAGTATTTT. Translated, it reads CASSDSVAPGGTQYF.